The 5 T cell receptor beta chains listed next were all sequenced from one sample in a study of beta chain features in type 1 diabetes (dated by TCRdb to 2017 to 2018). The method behind the library was the immunoSEQ multiplex PCR assay. The entire amount of isolated RNA was reverse transcribed using the High Capacity cDNA Reverse Transcription Kit, so the sequenced TCRB transcripts were expressed ones. What TCRdb holds here is the immuneACCESS table cut down to in-frame rearrangements. Part of the clones is not present; checked against another copy, under half of the missing clones reflect an unresolved V gene, and the others are unexplained. The sample profile shows about 360,000 clones; roughly an eighth of them were found once. The ten largest clones represent 0.017% of the sample. The sample taken for sequencing was naive CD4+ T cells from blood. The sample's cell subset or site label, in plain terms: true naive CD4+ T cells. These TCRs come from a man between 18 and 29 years old in good health.

Only a few counts were recorded for this clone. The chain is built from TRBV19 and TRBJ2-3, with D tentatively TRBD2 (5 bases). Per germline, CDR1 LNHDA and CDR2 SQIVND (reference sequence). The CDR3 is 13 amino acids. Trimming took off 10 bases at V and 2 bases at J, with 13 bases between the two ends. CDR3 region: CATQTRDTDTQYF. CDR3 DNA: TGTGCCACCCAAACGAGGGACACAGATACGCAGTATTTT.

This clone was seen only a few times. The chain links TRBV18 to TRBJ2-1, with 8 bases aligning to TRBD2. The V gene end was trimmed by 2 bases and the J gene end by 7 bases; junction bases not matched to a gene: 7. Per the germline V gene, CDR1 is KGHSH and CDR2 is LQKENI. The CDR3 has 15 residues. The CDR3 DNA reads as TGTGCCAGCTCACCATGGGGCGGGAGGAGGAATGAGCAGTTCTTC. It yields the protein CASSPWGGRRNEQFF. Together with reference TRBV18 and TRBJ2-1, the CDR3 gives the full variable domain: NAGVMQNPRHLVRRRGQEARLRCSPMKGHSHVYWYRQLPEEGLKFMVYLQKENIIDESGMPKERFSAEFPKEGPSILRIQQVVRGDSAAYFCASSPWGGRRNEQFFGPGTRLTVL.

The chain combines TRBV6-5 with TRBJ2-5; TRBD2 is a possible D gene (6 bases). Trimming stripped 5 bases from V and 2 bases from J, with 12 bases between. Germline V lookup: CDR1 MNHEY, CDR2 SVGAGI. The CDR3 runs to 14 residues. CDR3 loop: CASSLGTFQETQYF. The CDR3 nucleotides are TGTGCCAGCAGTCTCGGGACTTTTCAAGAGACCCAGTACTTC.

The chain is built from TRBV11-2 and TRBJ1-1, with 7 nucleotides matching TRBD1. The junction had 6 bases not matched to a gene; V was cut back by 1 base and J by 10 bases. CDR1 and CDR2 from the germline V gene are SGHAT and FQNNGV. The CDR3 spans 13 residues. CDR3 protein: CASSLVAQGGAFF. CDR3 nucleotide sequence: TGTGCCAGCAGCTTAGTGGCCCAGGGGGGAGCTTTCTTT.

This rearrangement joins TRBV30 to TRBJ2-3; perhaps TRBD2 as D (6 bases). Germline V gene lookup returns CDR1 GTSNPN and CDR2 SVGIG (reference sequence). Trimming stripped 3 bases from V and 1 base from J, with 14 bases between. This CDR3 is 15 amino acids long. CDR3 protein: CAWSPGGMGTDTQYF. The CDR3 DNA sequence: TGTGCCTGGAGCCCCGGAGGGATGGGCACAGATACGCAGTATTTT.